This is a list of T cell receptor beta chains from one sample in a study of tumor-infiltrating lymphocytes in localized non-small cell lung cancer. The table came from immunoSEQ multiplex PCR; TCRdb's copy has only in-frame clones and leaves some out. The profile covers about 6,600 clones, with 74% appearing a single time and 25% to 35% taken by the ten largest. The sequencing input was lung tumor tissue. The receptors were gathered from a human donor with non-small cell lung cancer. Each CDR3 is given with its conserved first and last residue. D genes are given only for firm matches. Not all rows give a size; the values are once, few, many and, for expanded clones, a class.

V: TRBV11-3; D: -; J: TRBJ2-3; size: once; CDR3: CASSLAAVDTQYF; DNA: TGTGCCAGCAGCTTGGCTGCCGTCGATACGCAGTATTTT
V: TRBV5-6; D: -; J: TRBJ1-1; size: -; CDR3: CASSLSTRGRDTEAFF; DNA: TGTGCCAGCAGCTTGAGTACCAGGGGAAGGGACACTGAAGCTTTCTTT
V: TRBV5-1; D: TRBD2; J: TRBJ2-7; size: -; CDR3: CASSLRVGGENYEQYF; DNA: TGCGCCAGCAGCTTGCGTGTGGGGGGGGAAAACTACGAGCAGTACTTC
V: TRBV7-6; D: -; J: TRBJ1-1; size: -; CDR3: CASSPDGNTEAFF; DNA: TGTGCCAGCAGCCCTGACGGGAACACTGAAGCTTTCTTT
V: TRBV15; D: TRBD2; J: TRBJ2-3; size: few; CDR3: CATSRDYGSGRGTDTQYF; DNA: TGTGCCACCAGCAGAGATTACGGTAGCGGGAGAGGCACAGATACGCAGTATTTT
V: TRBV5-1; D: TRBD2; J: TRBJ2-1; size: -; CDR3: CASSLLAGAYYNEQFF; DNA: TGCGCCAGCAGCTTATTAGCGGGGGCGTACTACAATGAGCAGTTCTTC
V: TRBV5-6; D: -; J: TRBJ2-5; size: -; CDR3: CASSSLPGVGKTQYF; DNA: TGTGCCAGCAGCTCTTTACCTGGGGTTGGCAAGACCCAGTACTTC
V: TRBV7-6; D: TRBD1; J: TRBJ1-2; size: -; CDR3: CASSLEVPGTGSYGYTF; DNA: TGTGCCAGCAGCTTAGAGGTCCCCGGGACAGGGAGCTATGGCTACACCTTC
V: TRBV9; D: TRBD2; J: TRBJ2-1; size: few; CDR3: CASSALAGGAYNEQFF; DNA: TGTGCCAGCAGCGCTTTAGCGGGGGGCGCCTACAATGAGCAGTTCTTC
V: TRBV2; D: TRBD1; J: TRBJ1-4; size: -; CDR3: CASRRQGVNEKLFF; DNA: TGTGCCAGCAGGCGACAGGGGGTGAATGAAAAACTGTTTTTT
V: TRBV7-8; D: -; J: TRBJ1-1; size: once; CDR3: CASSPRELKNTEAFF; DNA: TGTGCCAGCAGCCCCCGGGAATTAAAGAACACTGAAGCTTTCTTT
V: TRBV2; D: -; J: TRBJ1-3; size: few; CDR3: CASSVDLWGTIYF; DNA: TGTGCCAGCAGTGTGGACTTGTGGGGCACCATATATTTT